A selection of T cell receptor beta chains follows, all from one sample in a study of T-cell memory formation after mild COVID-19. Each CDR3 protein is one row after TCRdb ran MiXCR on the 5' RACE reads. This table holds roughly 250,000 distinct CDR3 sequences, 15% to 20% found once. Material for sequencing was PBMCs or a T cell subset sorted from them (not recorded which). The source of these receptors is a young man who had mild COVID-19 (a few samples of this study predate the infection). Cell type and time point are not known. Both conserved end residues are part of each CDR3. A D gene is named only where the DNA matches it firmly. The size field is filled for only some rows; it gives once, few, many or a size class.

j_call clone_size d_call v_call cdr3_aa cdr3_nt
TRBJ2-3 few - TRBV10-1 CASRRTRTDTQYF TGCGCCAGCAGGAGGACCCGCACAGATACGCAGTATTTT
TRBJ2-3 few TRBD2 TRBV7-8 CASSPGTRGDTQYF TGTGCCAGCAGCCCGGGGACTAGAGGAGATACGCAGTATTTT
TRBJ2-3 few TRBD1 TRBV4-3 CASGPGGDTDTQYF TGCGCCAGTGGTCCAGGGGGAGACACAGATACGCAGTATTTT
TRBJ2-3 few - TRBV5-1 CASSLERFSTDTQYF TGCGCCAGCAGCTTGGAACGGTTTTCCACAGATACGCAGTATTTT
TRBJ1-1 - - TRBV3-1 CASSQGGGPMNTEAFF TGTGCCAGCAGCCAAGGGGGGGGCCCGATGAACACTGAAGCTTTCTTT
TRBJ2-2 many TRBD1 TRBV23-1 CASSQDSGTETNTGELFF TGCGCCAGCAGTCAAGACTCCGGGACAGAGACGAACACCGGGGAGCTGTTTTTT
TRBJ1-3 - TRBD1 TRBV9 CASSVAFGTGGISGNTIYF TGTGCCAGCAGCGTAGCTTTCGGGACAGGGGGGATTTCAGGAAACACCATATATTTT
TRBJ1-3 - TRBD1 TRBV6-2/TRBV6-3 CASSYSRDRVSDGNTIYF TGTGCCAGCAGTTACTCAAGGGACAGGGTATCGGATGGAAACACCATATATTTT
TRBJ2-5 few TRBD2 TRBV2 CASKVAGGTVAQYF TGTGCCAGCAAAGTAGCGGGGGGGACCGTGGCCCAGTACTTC
TRBJ1-5 few - TRBV28 CASSWGQPQHF TGTGCCAGCAGCTGGGGTCAGCCCCAGCATTTT
TRBJ1-2 - - TRBV24-1 CATEGQGPKANYGYTF TGTGCCACCGAGGGCCAGGGCCCCAAAGCTAACTATGGCTACACCTTC
TRBJ1-4 many - TRBV10-3 CAISEVQGGEKLFF TGTGCCATCAGTGAGGTCCAGGGCGGTGAAAAACTGTTTTTT
TRBJ1-5 - - TRBV18 CASSLQDSSNQPQHF TGTGCCAGCTCACTACAGGATTCTAGCAATCAGCCCCAGCATTTT
TRBJ2-2 - TRBD2 TRBV24-1 CATSDLPSGGGNTGELFF TGTGCCACCAGTGATTTACCCAGCGGGGGGGGAAACACCGGGGAGCTGTTTTTT
TRBJ1-1 - - TRBV11-2 CASSFKVGNTEAFF TGTGCCAGCAGCTTTAAGGTCGGGAACACTGAAGCTTTCTTT
TRBJ1-3 few TRBD1 TRBV20-1 CSALDRGAGNTIYF TGCAGTGCTTTGGACAGGGGAGCTGGAAACACCATATATTTT
TRBJ1-1 - - TRBV7-9 CASTFVTEAFF TGTGCCAGCACCTTCGTCACTGAAGCTTTCTTT
TRBJ2-1 few TRBD2 TRBV7-2 CASSRSLAALNEQFF TGTGCCAGCAGCCGATCCCTAGCGGCGCTCAATGAGCAGTTCTTC